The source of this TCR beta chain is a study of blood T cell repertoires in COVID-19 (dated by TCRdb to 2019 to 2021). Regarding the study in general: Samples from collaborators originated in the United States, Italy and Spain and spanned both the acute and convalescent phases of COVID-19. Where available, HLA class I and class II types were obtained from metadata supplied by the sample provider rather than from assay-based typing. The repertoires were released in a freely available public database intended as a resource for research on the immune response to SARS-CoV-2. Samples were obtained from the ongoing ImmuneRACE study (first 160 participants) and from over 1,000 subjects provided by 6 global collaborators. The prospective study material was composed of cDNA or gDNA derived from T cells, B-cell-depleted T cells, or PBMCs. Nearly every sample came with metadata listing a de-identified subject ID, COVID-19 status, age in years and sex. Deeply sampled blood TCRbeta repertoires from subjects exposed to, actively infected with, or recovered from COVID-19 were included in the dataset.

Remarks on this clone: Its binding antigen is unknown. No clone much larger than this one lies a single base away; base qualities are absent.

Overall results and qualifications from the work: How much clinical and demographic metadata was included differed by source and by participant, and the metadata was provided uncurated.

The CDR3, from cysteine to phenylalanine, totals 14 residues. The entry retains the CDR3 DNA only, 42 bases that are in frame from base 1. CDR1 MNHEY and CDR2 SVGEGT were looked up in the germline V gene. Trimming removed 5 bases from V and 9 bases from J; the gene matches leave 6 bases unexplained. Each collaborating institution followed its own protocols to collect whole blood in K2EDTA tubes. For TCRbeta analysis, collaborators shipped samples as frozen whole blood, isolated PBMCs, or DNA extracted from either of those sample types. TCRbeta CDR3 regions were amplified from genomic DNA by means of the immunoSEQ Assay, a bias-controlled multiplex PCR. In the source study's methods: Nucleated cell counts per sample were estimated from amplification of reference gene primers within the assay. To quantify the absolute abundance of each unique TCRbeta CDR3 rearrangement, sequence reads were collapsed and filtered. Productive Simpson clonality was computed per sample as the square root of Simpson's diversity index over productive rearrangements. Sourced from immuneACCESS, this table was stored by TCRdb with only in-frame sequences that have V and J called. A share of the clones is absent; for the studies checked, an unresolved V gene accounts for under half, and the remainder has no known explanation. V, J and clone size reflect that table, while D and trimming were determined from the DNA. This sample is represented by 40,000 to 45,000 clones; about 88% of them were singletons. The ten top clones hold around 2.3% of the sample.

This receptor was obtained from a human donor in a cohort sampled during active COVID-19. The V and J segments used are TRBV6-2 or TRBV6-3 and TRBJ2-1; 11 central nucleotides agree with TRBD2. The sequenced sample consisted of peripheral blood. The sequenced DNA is TGTGCCAGCAGTCGATCGACTAGCGGGGCTGAGCAGTTCTTC. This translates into CASSRSTSGAEQFF.